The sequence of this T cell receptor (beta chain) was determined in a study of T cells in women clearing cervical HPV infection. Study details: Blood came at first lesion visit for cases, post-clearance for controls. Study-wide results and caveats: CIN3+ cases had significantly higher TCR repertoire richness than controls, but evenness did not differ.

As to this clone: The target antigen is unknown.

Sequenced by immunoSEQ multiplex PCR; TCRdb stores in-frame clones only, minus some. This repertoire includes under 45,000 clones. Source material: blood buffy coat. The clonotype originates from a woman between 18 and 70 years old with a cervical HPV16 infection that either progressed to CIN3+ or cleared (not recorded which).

The CDR3 DNA, read in part, is TGCAGTGCTGAAGGGGGTAGCGGGGGATATCACAATGAG. Its protein product is CSAEGGSGGYHNE. The full CDR3 protein reads CSAEGGSGGYHNEQFF. V gene TRBV20-1 combines with J gene TRBJ2-1; TRBD2 aligns across 9 bases. The missing CDR3 end, 3 residues past where the read stops, is filled in from the germline J gene. CDR3 length: 16 amino acids. Germline values: CDR1 DFQATT, CDR2 SNEGSKA (reference sequence). V was clipped by 5 bases and J by 5 bases; unmatched bases: 13.